The 24 T cell receptor beta chains presented below share a single source sample, sequenced in a study of T cell changes during pregnancy in multiple sclerosis. The assay was immunoSEQ multiplex PCR, and TCRdb's table has in-frame clones only and misses some. Of 30,000 to 35,000 clones listed, about nine tenths were seen once; the top ten hold approximately 6.1%. Material: CD8+ T cells from peripheral blood mononuclear cells, obtained in the second trimester of pregnancy. The origin of the receptors is a female donor with multiple sclerosis, enrolled in a pregnancy study.

A word on this clone: A junction end diverges from the germline sequence, so it may reflect a read error. The chain joins TRBV7-2 to TRBJ2-3; a possible D gene is TRBD2 (6 bases). Germline lookup yields CDR1 SGHTA and CDR2 FQGNSA. The CDR3 length is 12 residues. CDR3 sequence: CSSSASTDTQYF. The CDR3 DNA sequence: TGCTCCTCTAGCGCCAGCACAGATACGCAGTATTTT.

V is TRBV19 and J is TRBJ1-4; D is unresolved. Trimming shortened V by 7 bases and J by 8 bases, and 20 bases separated the two germline ends. Germline CDR1 LNHDA, CDR2 SQIVND (reference sequence). CDR3 size: 15 residues. CDR3 protein: CASTSLRFRREKLFF. The CDR3 bases are TGTGCCAGTACCTCTCTCCGGTTCCGGCGGGAAAAACTGTTTTTT.

The chain joins TRBV13 to TRBJ2-2; TRBD2 matches at 11 bases. CDR1 PRHDT and CDR2 FYEKMQ come from the germline V gene (reference sequence). This CDR3 region has 17 residues. V lost 1 base, J lost 7 bases, and 8 bases stayed unmatched. CDR3 bases: TGTGCCAGCAGCTTAGAATCTAGCGGGAGGAGCGGCGGGGAGCTGTTTTTT. Its translation: CASSLESSGRSGGELFF.

The chain couples TRBV2 to TRBJ2-7, with TRBD1 matching 8 bases. The CDR3 runs to 14 residues. Per germline, CDR1 SNHLY and CDR2 FYNNEI. J was trimmed by 3 bases and V by 4 bases; bases with no gene match: 5. CDR3 region: CASSGDRLNYEQYF. As DNA, the CDR3 is TGTGCCAGCAGTGGGGACAGGCTAAACTACGAGCAGTACTTC.

The J gene is TRBJ2-7, the V gene TRBV28, with 11 bases aligning to TRBD2. Germline CDR1 reads MDHEN; CDR2 reads SYDVKM. CDR3 size: 15 residues. The V gene end was trimmed by 7 bases and the J gene end by 3 bases; junction bases not matched to a gene: 8. As DNA, the CDR3 is TGTGCCAGCAAATTGGGACTAGCGGAACTCTACGAGCAGTACTTC. The encoded protein is CASKLGLAELYEQYF.

The chain links TRBV9 to TRBJ1-1; maybe TRBD1 (6 bases). Germline CDR1 is SGDLS and CDR2 is YYNGEE. Between the trimmed V and J ends, which lost 6 bases and 4 bases, there was a span of 16 bases. This CDR3 is built from 14 residues. The CDR3 here is CASNEGGEGTEAFF. CDR3 coding DNA: TGTGCCAGCAACGAGGGGGGGGAGGGCACTGAAGCTTTCTTT.

The V and J genes are TRBV7-9 and TRBJ2-2; 7 positions match TRBD1. Trimming removed 3 bases from V and 5 bases from J; junction bases left unmatched: 6. The CDR3 totals 15 residues. Germline CDR1 is SEHNR and CDR2 is FQNEAQ (reference sequence). The CDR3 here is CASSFVSGGTGELFF. The CDR3 DNA follows: TGTGCCAGCAGCTTTGTGTCAGGGGGAACCGGGGAGCTGTTTTTT.

CDR3 in DNA: TGTGCCAGCAGCCCGCGTGCCGGACTAGCGGGCCTGACCGGGGAGCTGTTTTTT. It encodes CASSPRAGLAGLTGELFF. The chain combines TRBV4-2 with TRBJ2-2; 11 positions agree with TRBD2. The germline gives CDR1 LGHNA, CDR2 YNFKEQ. With 4 bases clipped from V and 5 bases from J, the junction kept 12 bases outside the gene matches. The CDR3 covers 18 residues.

J is TRBJ2-7 and V is TRBV27; TRBD1 agrees at 9 bases. The junction had 4 bases not matched to a gene; V was cut back by 4 bases and J by 3 bases. This CDR3 contains 14 residues. Germline V gene data show CDR1 as MNHEY and CDR2 as SMNVEV (reference sequence). This CDR3 is CASSYGTGFYEQYF. The CDR3 DNA is TGTGCCAGCAGTTACGGGACAGGGTTCTACGAGCAGTACTTC.

The chain has TRBV5-5 and TRBJ2-1; 8 nucleotides line up with TRBD1. The CDR3 is 15 residues long. V trimming: 6 bases; J trimming: 5 bases; junction bases outside the gene matches: 10. From germline, CDR1 is SGHKS and CDR2 YYEKEE (reference sequence). The DNA of the CDR3 is TGTGCCAGCACCCTGGACAGGGAAGGTGACAATGAGCAGTTCTTC. This sequence encodes CASTLDREGDNEQFF.

The chain couples TRBV18 to TRBJ2-7, with D tentatively TRBD1 (6 bases). The CDR3 runs to 14 residues. Germline CDR1 KGHSH, CDR2 LQKENI. V was trimmed by 2 bases and J by 5 bases, leaving 13 bases between them. The CDR3 protein is CASSPETGWDEQYF. The CDR3, as DNA: TGTGCCAGCTCACCAGAGACAGGCTGGGACGAGCAGTACTTC.

This clone was detected once. J is TRBJ1-2 and V is TRBV19; 8 bases map to TRBD1. Germline V CDR1 and CDR2: LNHDA, SQIVND (reference sequence). The CDR3 sequence is 13 residues long. V was pared by 6 bases and J by 3 bases, with 3 bases of the junction left unmatched. As DNA, the CDR3 is TGTGCCAGTAGCGAGACAGGGGACTATGGCTACACCTTC. It codes for CASSETGDYGYTF.

This chain joins TRBV6-5 and TRBJ2-1; 10 bases agree with TRBD1. The CDR3 totals 14 residues. Germline assignment: CDR1 MNHEY and CDR2 SVGAGI. V trimming: 6 bases; J trimming: 7 bases; junction bases outside the gene matches: 6. DNA for the CDR3: TGTGCCAGCAGACGACAGGGGGCTGCAAATGAGCAGTTCTTC. It translates to CASRRQGAANEQFF.

V is TRBV29-1 and J is TRBJ2-5; possible D gene TRBD2, 6 bases. V lost 7 bases and J lost 4, with 22 bases in between. The CDR3 covers 15 residues. CDR1 SQVTM and CDR2 ANQGSEA come from the germline V gene. DNA of the CDR3: TGCAGCGCCGGGGGTAGCGGTCCCGAGGGAGAGACCCAGTACTTC. Translation: CSAGGSGPEGETQYF. The full variable domain, completed using reference TRBV29-1 and TRBJ2-5, is SAVISQKPSRDICQRGTSLTIQCQVDSQVTMMFWYRQQPGQSLTLIATANQGSEATYESGFVIDKFPISRPNLTFSTLTVSNMSPEDSSIYLCSAGGSGPEGETQYFGPGTRLLVL.

This clone counts as medium-sized (0.01 to 0.1%). The sample carries other DNA sequences with the same CDR3. The chain carries TRBV6-1 and TRBJ2-7, with 9 bases aligning to TRBD1. The CDR3 totals 14 residues. V shed 2 bases, J shed 5 bases, and the junction held 4 bases outside the gene matches. Germline V lookup: CDR1 MNHNS, CDR2 SASEGT. CDR3 sequence (DNA): TGTGCCAGCAGTGAAAACAGGGGGCCAGACGAGCAGTACTTC. Translation: CASSENRGPDEQYF.

This clone showed up just once. The chain combines TRBV10-2 with TRBJ1-2, with 8 bases matching TRBD1. The CDR3 is made up of 16 amino acids. V lost 6 bases to trimming and J lost 8 bases; unmatched junction nucleotides: 17. Per germline, CDR1 WSHSY and CDR2 SAAADI. CDR3 nucleotide sequence: TGCGCCAGCAGACCAGGACAGGGAGGAAGCCCTAGGGGCTACACCTTC. Protein sequence: CASRPGQGGSPRGYTF.

The chain joins TRBV6-5 to TRBJ2-2, with TRBD2 matching 10 bases. CDR3 length: 16 amino acids. CDR1 is MNHEY, CDR2 SVGAGI, per germline. With 0 bases clipped from V and 5 bases from J, the junction kept 3 bases outside the gene matches. This chain's CDR3 is CASSYSSSGSTGELFF. The CDR3 region has the DNA TGTGCCAGCAGTTACTCGTCTAGCGGGAGTACCGGGGAGCTGTTTTTT.

The chain has TRBV2 and TRBJ2-7; 8 bases are shared with TRBD1. The germline gives CDR1 SNHLY, CDR2 FYNNEI. There are 12 residues in the CDR3. V lost 6 bases, J lost 5 bases, and 3 bases stayed unmatched. The DNA for the CDR3 is TGTGCCAGCAGGGAGACAGGGGACGAGCAGTACTTC. Its translation is CASRETGDEQYF.

This rearrangement joins TRBV7-6 to TRBJ2-1, with 8 bases matching TRBD2. In germline, CDR1 is SGHVS, CDR2 FNYEAQ. The CDR3 sequence is 15 residues long. After removal of 1 base from V and 6 bases from J, the junction contained 5 bases not matched to a gene. CDR3 protein: CASSLVTSVVNEQFF. The CDR3 DNA sequence: TGTGCCAGCAGCTTAGTGACTAGCGTTGTCAATGAGCAGTTCTTC.

The chain joins TRBV4-1 to TRBJ1-1, with a tentative D call TRBD1 (6 bases). CDR1 is MGHRA and CDR2 is YSYEKL in the germline V gene. The CDR3 length is 13 residues. V lost 1 base and J 11 bases, leaving 14 bases between the germline ends. The CDR3 coding sequence is TGCGCCAGCAGCCAAGGGGCAACTACAGGGGCTTTCTTT. Amino acid sequence: CASSQGATTGAFF.

The chain has TRBV30 and TRBJ1-2, with D possibly being TRBD1 (5 bases). The CDR3 extends over 14 amino acids. V lost 2 bases, J lost 6 bases, and 16 bases lay in between. The V gene's germline CDR1 is GTSNPN and CDR2 SVGIG (reference sequence). The CDR3 DNA reads TGTGCCTGGAGTTTCCGCCGGGGGAGTGATGGCTACACCTTC. Translation: CAWSFRRGSDGYTF.

The rearrangement links TRBV27 to TRBJ1-5; D not certain. Trimming cost V 3 bases and J 4 bases, with 4 bases left between them. CDR3 length equals 12 residues. Germline V lookup: CDR1 MNHEY, CDR2 SMNVEV (reference sequence). The CDR3 region is CASSFPNQPQHF. DNA for the CDR3: TGTGCCAGCAGTTTCCCTAATCAGCCCCAGCATTTT.

The chain couples TRBV29-1 to TRBJ2-1; 8 positions agree with TRBD2. Germline V gene data show CDR1 as SQVTM and CDR2 as ANQGSEA. After removal of 6 bases from V and 0 bases from J, the junction contained 13 bases not matched to a gene. This CDR3 is 17 amino acids long. The CDR3 bases are TGCAGCGTAGCGGGAGACCTTCAGTTGGGCTCCTACAATGAGCAGTTCTTC. Encoded protein: CSVAGDLQLGSYNEQFF.

This clone was seen only a few times. V gene TRBV6-6 combines with J gene TRBJ2-2; D is unresolved. V dropped 6 bases and J dropped 3 bases, with 5 bases sitting between them. The CDR3 contains 12 residues. Germline values: CDR1 MNHNY, CDR2 SVGAGI (reference sequence). The CDR3 DNA follows: TGTGCCAGCAGCCCAGACACCGGGGAGCTGTTTTTT. This codes for CASSPDTGELFF.